Below are 15 T cell receptor beta chains sequenced from a single sample in a study of T-cell reconstitution after alpha-beta-depleted transplantation in children. The authors prepared the TCRbeta library with unique molecular identifiers. A single record per CDR3 protein comes from TCRdb applying MiXCR to the PCR reads. The sample lists approximately 270,000 distinct CDR3 sequences, 20% to 30% occurring once. The sequenced sample was PBMCs, mostly from graft donor cells, obtained 360 days after TCRalphabeta/CD19-depleted stem cell transplant. The origin of the receptors is a female patient aged 2-15 years who had a stem cell transplant for congenital amegakaryocytic thrombocytopenia, so the T cells may come from the graft donor.

There are a few counts of this clonotype. Here the CDR3 reads CASSPRSYGYTF. The CDR3 nucleotides read TGTGCCAGCAGTCCTCGATCCTATGGCTACACCTTC. The chain employs TRBV12-3 or TRBV12-4 and TRBJ1-2; no clear D gene. The CDR3 has 12 residues. V lost 5 bases and J lost 4, with 8 bases in between.

This rearrangement joins TRBV3-1 to TRBJ1-6; the D is unclear. The CDR3 runs to 13 residues. Trimming left V 6 bases short and J 10 bases short, with 13 bases between. Germline V gives CDR1 LGHDT, CDR2 YNNKEL (reference sequence). The CDR3 DNA reads as TGTGCCAGCAGTGAATACTGGGGATCACCCCTCCACTTT. Amino acids: CASSEYWGSPLHF. Drawing the rest from reference TRBV3-1 and TRBJ1-6, the complete variable domain is DTAVSQTPKYLVTQMGNDKSIKCEQNLGHDTMYWYKQDSKKFLKIMFSYNNKELIINETVPNRFSPKSPDKAHLNLHINSLELGDSAVYFCASSEYWGSPLHFGNGTRLTVT.

The chain has TRBV20-1 and TRBJ2-1; the match to TRBD2 covers 13 bases. Germline V CDR1 and CDR2: DFQATT, SNEGSKA (reference sequence). The CDR3 extends over 17 amino acids. V shed 1 base, J shed 4 bases, and the junction held 7 bases outside the gene matches. The CDR3 DNA is TGCAGTGCTAGAGGGGGACTAGCGGGGCTTATTTACAATGAGCAGTTCTTC. Amino acids: CSARGGLAGLIYNEQFF.

This clonotype was recorded a few times. V is TRBV10-3 and J is TRBJ2-3; no clear D. Trimming cost V 4 bases and J 0 bases, with 8 bases left between them. This CDR3 region has 14 residues. CDR1 and CDR2 (germline): ENHRY, SYGVKD. DNA of the CDR3: TGTGCCATCAGTGCTCTCGGGAGCACAGATACGCAGTATTTT. As protein: CAISALGSTDTQYF.

V gene TRBV4-1 combines with J gene TRBJ1-1, with a tentative D call TRBD1 (5 bases). Germline-derived CDR1 and CDR2 are MGHRA and YSYEKL. Trimming took 1 base from V and 7 from J, leaving 13 bases between them. The CDR3 contains 14 residues. Written as DNA, the CDR3 is TGCGCCAGCAGCCAAGCGGACACCGTGGGTGAAGCTTTCTTT. It encodes CASSQADTVGEAFF.

The gene calls are TRBV5-1 and TRBJ1-1; D is undetermined. Germline lookup yields CDR1 SGHRS and CDR2 YFSETQ. Between the trimmed V and J ends, which lost 5 bases and 1 base, there was a span of 12 bases. The CDR3 is made up of 14 amino acids. CDR3 coding DNA: TGCGCCAGCAGTCTTTTACAGTCGAACACTGAAGCTTTCTTT. It yields the protein CASSLLQSNTEAFF.

This clonotype was seen more than once but under ten times. V and J are TRBV4-1 and TRBJ2-7, with D perhaps assigned TRBD1 or TRBD2 (6 bases each). The CDR3 has 16 amino acids. Trimming stripped 1 base from V and 3 bases from J, with 16 bases between. CDR1 and CDR2 from the germline V gene are MGHRA and YSYEKL. The CDR3 sequence is CASSQVLGGGFYEQYF. CDR3 nucleotide sequence: TGCGCCAGCAGCCAAGTTTTGGGGGGCGGCTTCTACGAGCAGTACTTC.

This clonotype occurred a few times. The chain carries TRBV7-2 and TRBJ2-2; D is uncertain. V lost 5 bases, J lost 1 base, and 11 bases lay in between. The CDR3 is made up of 15 amino acids. Per the germline V gene, CDR1 is SGHTA and CDR2 is FQGNSA. CDR3 residues: CASSGLSRNTGELFF. DNA for the CDR3: TGTGCCAGCAGCGGGCTTAGCCGGAACACCGGGGAGCTGTTTTTT.

The chain uses TRBV11-2 and TRBJ2-7, with D possibly matching TRBD2 (5 bases). The germline V and J ends were trimmed by 5 bases and 2 bases, with 19 bases remaining between them. This CDR3 has 16 residues. Germline assignment: CDR1 SGHAT and CDR2 FQNNGV. DNA for the CDR3: TGTGCCAGCAGCCGAGGGTCTTGGAGAACGACCTACGAGCAGTACTTC. This encodes CASSRGSWRTTYEQYF.

Only a few counts were recorded for this clonotype. The rearrangement links TRBV4-1 to TRBJ2-7; D is unresolved. Germline CDR1 and CDR2: MGHRA and YSYEKL. Deletions cut 6 bases from V and 1 base from J, with 10 bases between. This CDR3 region has 13 residues. In nucleotides, the CDR3 is TGCGCCAGCAGTTACAGATTATCCTACGAGCAGTACTTC. As protein: CASSYRLSYEQYF.

Only a few counts were recorded for this clonotype. The chain combines TRBV5-1 with TRBJ1-2; D gene uncertain. The germline CDR1 and CDR2 sequences are SGHRS and YFSETQ. The V and J ends lost 4 bases and 4 bases respectively, with 11 bases between them. This CDR3 has 13 residues. CDR3: CASSRGDAYGYTF. CDR3 DNA: TGCGCCAGCAGCCGCGGGGATGCCTATGGCTACACCTTC.

Many counts were recorded for this clonotype. CDR3 nucleotides: TGTGCCAGCAGTTATACAAACGGTCGGACTGAAGCTTTCTTT. This sequence encodes CASSYTNGRTEAFF. The V gene is TRBV12-3 or TRBV12-4, the J gene TRBJ1-1; D remains unclear. Trimming removed 4 bases from V and 5 bases from J, with 14 bases in between. This CDR3 is built from 14 residues.

This clonotype appeared a few times. The gene calls are TRBV7-7 and TRBJ2-1, with a tentative D call TRBD1 (6 bases). V lost 4 bases, J lost 8 bases, and 12 bases lay in between. The CDR3 is 13 amino acids. Germline CDR1 is SSHAT and CDR2 is FNYEAQ (reference sequence). DNA of the CDR3: TGTGCCAGCAGCTCCGGGACATGGCATGAGCAGTTCTTC. The encoded protein is CASSSGTWHEQFF.

This clonotype was found many times. V and J are TRBV12-3 or TRBV12-4 and TRBJ1-6, with 7 nucleotides matching TRBD1. This CDR3 contains 13 residues. V trimming: 5 bases; J trimming: 7 bases; junction bases outside the gene matches: 2. Here the CDR3 DNA reads TGTGCCAGCAGTGGGACAGCGAATTCACCCCTCCACTTT. Its protein is CASSGTANSPLHF.

This clonotype appeared a few times. In DNA, the CDR3 is TGTGCCAGCAGCCGGACAGGGTCGGGCAATGAGCAGTTCTTC. Protein sequence: CASSRTGSGNEQFF. The V gene is TRBV12-3 or TRBV12-4, the J gene TRBJ2-1; TRBD1 matches at 8 bases. J gave up 6 bases and V 6 bases, and 7 bases lay outside the gene matches. CDR3 size: 14 residues.